This passage covers 18 T cell receptor beta chains from one sample sequenced in a study of shared T cell receptors in the human thymus. Measured with immunoSEQ multiplex PCR; TCRdb has only the in-frame clones, and not every one. The data contain around 730,000 clones, 70% to 90% of them singletons. The data were also submitted as part of a second study, on human thymus T cells.

What was sequenced was thymocytes. Receptors were obtained from a girl under two years old with a congenital heart defect.

V is TRBV25-1 and J is TRBJ2-2; D is unclear. Per the germline V gene, CDR1 is MGHDK and CDR2 is SYGVNS. Trimming shortened V by 4 bases and J by 2 bases, and 8 bases separated the two germline ends. This CDR3 spans 14 amino acids. CDR3 sequence (DNA): TGTGCCAGCAGTGGCCAGGATAACACCGGGGAGCTGTTTTTT. Translation: CASSGQDNTGELFF.

The chain joins TRBV15 to TRBJ2-4, with D unresolved. Germline CDR1 reads LNHNV; CDR2 reads YYDKDF (reference sequence). The CDR3 has 16 amino acids. The V end lost 2 bases, the J end lost 4 bases, and 15 bases lay between the germline ends. CDR3 region: CATSRFISRRKNIQYF. The CDR3 DNA reads TGTGCCACCAGCAGATTCATAAGTCGGCGGAAAAACATTCAGTACTTC. Supplemented by reference TRBV15 and TRBJ2-4, the full variable domain reads DAMVIQNPRYQVTQFGKPVTLSCSQTLNHNVMYWYQQKSSQAPKLLFHYYDKDFNNEADTPDNFQSRRPNTSFCFLDIRSPGLGDTAMYLCATSRFISRRKNIQYFGAGTRLSVL.

This chain links TRBV4-2 with TRBJ1-6, with D possibly matching TRBD1 (5 bases). With 0 bases removed from V and 6 bases from J, the gap between germline ends came to 15 bases. Germline V lookup: CDR1 LGHNA, CDR2 YNFKEQ. This CDR3 has 17 residues. CDR3 residues: CASSQDITGGVNSPLHF. CDR3 DNA: TGTGCCAGCAGCCAAGATATAACAGGCGGAGTTAATTCACCCCTCCACTTT.

In this sample, this clone turned up a few times. CDR3 in DNA: TGTGCCAGCAGGGTCAGGGTTGCGACAGATACGCAGTATTTT. It is translated as CASRVRVATDTQYF. The chain uses TRBV2 and TRBJ2-3; D is perhaps TRBD1 (5 bases). Trimming removed 6 bases from V and 3 bases from J, with 13 bases in between. The CDR3 sequence is 14 residues long. Germline V CDR1 and CDR2: SNHLY, FYNNEI.

The chain uses TRBV5-1 and TRBJ1-6, with 8 bases identical to TRBD1. The CDR3 covers 15 residues. J lost 8 bases, V lost 4 bases, and 8 bases had no gene match. CDR1 and CDR2 from the germline V gene are SGHRS and YFSETQ. The CDR3 DNA reads as TGCGCCAGCAGCGCTGGCCAGGGGGCTTATTCACCCCTCCACTTT. As protein: CASSAGQGAYSPLHF.

DNA of the CDR3: TGTGCCAGCTCACCCAAACGTGACGTGGGAGGGTGTTCCCAGTACTTC. It specifies CASSPKRDVGGCSQYF. The rearrangement joins TRBV18 to TRBJ2-5, with 7 bases that match TRBD2. Germline loops: CDR1 KGHSH, CDR2 LQKENI. The trim removed 3 bases at V and 9 bases at J, leaving 16 bases unmatched. The CDR3 totals 16 residues.

The chain couples TRBV15 to TRBJ1-1, with D possibly matching TRBD1 (6 bases). Trimming removed 0 bases from V and 2 bases from J, with 7 bases in between. CDR1 is LNHNV and CDR2 is YYDKDF in the germline V gene (reference sequence). This CDR3 has 14 amino acids. The CDR3 sequence: CATSREDRNTEAFF. The CDR3 DNA reads TGTGCCACCAGCAGAGAGGACAGAAACACTGAAGCTTTCTTT.

Comment on this clone: Compared with germline, one end of the junction differs, possibly owing to a read error. V and J are TRBV14 and TRBJ1-2; D gene uncertain. Germline loops: CDR1 SGHDN, CDR2 FVKESK. This CDR3 contains 9 residues. The DNA of the CDR3 is TGTGCCAGCAGCCAAGGCCCTATCTTC. It encodes CASSQGPIF.

V gene TRBV11-3 combines with J gene TRBJ2-5; 7 nucleotides line up with TRBD1. J lost 2 bases, V lost 5 bases, and 8 bases had no gene match. CDR3 size: 15 residues. CDR1 is SGHNT and CDR2 is YENEEA in the germline V gene. CDR3 sequence (DNA): TGTGCCAGCAGCCCTGACAGGGACGGGCAAGAGACCCAGTACTTC. This codes for CASSPDRDGQETQYF.

This clone turned up a few times. The genes are TRBV9 and TRBJ1-1; D is ambiguous. Trimming cost V 0 bases and J 9 bases, with 24 bases left between them. The germline V gene has CDR1 SGDLS and CDR2 YYNGEE. The CDR3 loop spans 17 amino acids. The CDR3 DNA reads TGTGCCAGCAGCGTAGAAGGAGGGCCGTTGGGGTCGCGAAAAGCTTTCTTT. As protein: CASSVEGGPLGSRKAFF.

The chain is built from TRBV6-6 and TRBJ1-5; no firm D call. Germline lookup yields CDR1 MNHNY and CDR2 SVGAGI (reference sequence). This CDR3 is 13 amino acids long. Deletions cut 4 bases from V and 4 bases from J, with 8 bases between. In DNA form, the CDR3 reads TGTGCCAGCAGTTCTAACCCTAATCAGCCCCAGCATTTT. Encoded protein: CASSSNPNQPQHF.

This clone occurred a few times. The chain is built from TRBV7-8 and TRBJ2-7, with 7 bases aligning to TRBD1. V was clipped by 0 bases and J by 4 bases; unmatched bases: 6. This CDR3 comprises 15 residues. Germline CDR1 SGHVS, CDR2 FQNEAQ. CDR3 sequence (DNA): TGTGCCAGCAGCTTAGCGGGCGAGGGGGCTTACGAGCAGTACTTC. Residues: CASSLAGEGAYEQYF.

The V call is TRBV6-1, the J call TRBJ1-1; D ambiguous. This CDR3 comprises 15 residues. In germline, CDR1 is MNHNS, CDR2 SASEGT. Trimming cost V 6 bases and J 0 bases, with 14 bases left between them. The CDR3 bases are TGTGCCAGCAGGATAATTATCGCGGTGAACACTGAAGCTTTCTTT. It yields the protein CASRIIIAVNTEAFF.

This chain joins TRBV5-1 and TRBJ2-2; 7 bases match TRBD1. The CDR3 spans 15 residues. After removal of 2 bases from V and 5 bases from J, the junction contained 6 bases not matched to a gene. Germline values: CDR1 SGHRS, CDR2 YFSETQ. CDR3 sequence: CASSLGRQGTGELFF. Here the CDR3 DNA reads TGCGCCAGCAGCTTAGGGCGACAGGGTACCGGGGAGCTGTTTTTT.

As concerns this clone: Sequence at one end of the junction differs from germline and may be a read error. Other DNA sequences in the sample encode the same CDR3. The rearrangement joins TRBV2 to TRBJ2-3, with D possibly being TRBD1 (6 bases). Germline V gene data show CDR1 as SNHLY and CDR2 as FYNNEI. The CDR3 runs to 10 residues. The CDR3 DNA reads TGCGCCAGCAGAGGACAGACGCAGTATTTT. Its translation: CASRGQTQYF.

The chain uses TRBV29-1 and TRBJ1-2; perhaps TRBD1 as D (5 bases). The V gene lost 4 bases and the J gene lost 4 bases, with 10 bases spanning the gap. This CDR3 region has 12 residues. CDR1 is SQVTM, CDR2 ANQGSEA, per germline. CDR3 DNA: TGCAGCGTTGTGCAGGGATCCTATGGCTACACCTTC. It translates to CSVVQGSYGYTF. The variable domain in full, completed from reference TRBV29-1 and TRBJ1-2, reads SAVISQKPSRDICQRGTSLTIQCQVDSQVTMMFWYRQQPGQSLTLIATANQGSEATYESGFVIDKFPISRPNLTFSTLTVSNMSPEDSSIYLCSVVQGSYGYTFGSGTRLTVV.

This chain connects TRBV11-2 to TRBJ1-2, with D unclear. Trimming cost V 2 bases and J 4 bases, with 20 bases left between them. Germline lookup yields CDR1 SGHAT and CDR2 FQNNGV. This CDR3 has 17 residues. For the CDR3, the DNA is TGTGCCAGCAGCTTAAGCCGAAATGGCAGGATGGCCTATGGCTACACCTTC. Protein product: CASSLSRNGRMAYGYTF.

This clone was counted a few times. This chain uses TRBV11-2 with TRBJ1-1; D is ambiguous. Trimming shortened V by 2 bases and J by 3 bases, and 10 bases separated the two germline ends. The CDR3 is 14 amino acids. Germline V lookup: CDR1 SGHAT, CDR2 FQNNGV. The CDR3 sequence is CASSLRGRDTEAFF. Written as DNA, the CDR3 is TGTGCCAGCAGCTTACGTGGGAGGGACACTGAAGCTTTCTTT.